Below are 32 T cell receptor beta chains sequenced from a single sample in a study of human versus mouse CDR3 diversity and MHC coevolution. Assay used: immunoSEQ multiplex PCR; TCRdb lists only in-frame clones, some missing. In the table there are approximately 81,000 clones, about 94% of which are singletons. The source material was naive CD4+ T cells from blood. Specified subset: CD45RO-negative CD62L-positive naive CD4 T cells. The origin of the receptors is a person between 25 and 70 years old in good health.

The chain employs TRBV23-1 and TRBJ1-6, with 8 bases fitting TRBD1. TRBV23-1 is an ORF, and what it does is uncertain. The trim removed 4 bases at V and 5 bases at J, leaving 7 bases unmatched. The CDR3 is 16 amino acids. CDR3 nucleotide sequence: TGCGCCAGCAGTCGACAAGAGGGACAGGATAATTCACCCCTCCACTTT. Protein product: CASSRQEGQDNSPLHF.

CDR3: CATSREVGVNQPQHF. Here the CDR3 DNA reads TGTGCCACCAGCAGAGAGGTAGGGGTAAATCAGCCCCAGCATTTT. This sequence joins TRBV15 and TRBJ1-5; the D gene is possibly TRBD1 (5 bases). The CDR3 has 15 residues. V was clipped by 0 bases and J by 4 bases, with 10 bases between them. From germline, CDR1 is LNHNV and CDR2 YYDKDF (reference sequence). Full variable domain (remainder filled in from reference TRBV15 and TRBJ1-5): DAMVIQNPRYQVTQFGKPVTLSCSQTLNHNVMYWYQQKSSQAPKLLFHYYDKDFNNEADTPDNFQSRRPNTSFCFLDIRSPGLGDTAMYLCATSREVGVNQPQHFGDGTRLSIL.

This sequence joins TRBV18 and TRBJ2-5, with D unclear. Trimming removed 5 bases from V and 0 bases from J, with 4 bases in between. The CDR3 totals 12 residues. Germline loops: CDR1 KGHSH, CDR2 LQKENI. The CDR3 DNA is TGTGCCAGCTCATCGGACCAAGAGACCCAGTACTTC. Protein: CASSSDQETQYF.

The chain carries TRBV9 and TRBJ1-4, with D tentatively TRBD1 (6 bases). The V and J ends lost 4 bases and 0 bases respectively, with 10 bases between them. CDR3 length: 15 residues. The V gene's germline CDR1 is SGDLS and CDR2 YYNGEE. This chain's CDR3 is CASSFGQTTNEKLFF. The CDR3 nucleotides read TGTGCCAGCAGCTTCGGACAGACAACTAATGAAAAACTGTTTTTT.

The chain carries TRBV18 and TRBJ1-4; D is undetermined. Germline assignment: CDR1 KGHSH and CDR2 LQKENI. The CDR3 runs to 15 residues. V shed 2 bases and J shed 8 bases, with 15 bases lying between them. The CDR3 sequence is CASSPRAVGGEKLFF. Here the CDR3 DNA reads TGTGCCAGCTCACCAAGGGCCGTTGGAGGCGAAAAACTGTTTTTT.

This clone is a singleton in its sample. The DNA for the CDR3 is TGTGCCAGCAGTGGGACTAGCGGGAGAGGATCCTACAATGAGCAGTTCTTC. This codes for CASSGTSGRGSYNEQFF. The chain carries TRBV7-6 and TRBJ2-1, with 14 bases fitting TRBD2. CDR3 size: 17 residues. Germline trimming cut 6 bases from V and 1 base from J; bases unmatched to any gene: 5. Germline V gene data show CDR1 as SGHVS and CDR2 as FNYEAQ.

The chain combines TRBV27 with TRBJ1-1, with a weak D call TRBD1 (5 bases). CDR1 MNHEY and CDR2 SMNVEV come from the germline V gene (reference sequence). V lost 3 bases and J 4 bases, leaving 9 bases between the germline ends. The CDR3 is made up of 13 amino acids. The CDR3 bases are TGTGCCAGCAGTTTGAAGGGGATCACTGAAGCTTTCTTT. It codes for CASSLKGITEAFF.

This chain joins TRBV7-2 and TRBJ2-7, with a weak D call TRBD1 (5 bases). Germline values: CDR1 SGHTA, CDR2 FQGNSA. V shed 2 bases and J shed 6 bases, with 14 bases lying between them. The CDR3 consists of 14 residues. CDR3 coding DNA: TGTGCCAGCAGCTTAAGGCAGGGTTTGAGCGAGCAGTACTTC. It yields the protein CASSLRQGLSEQYF.

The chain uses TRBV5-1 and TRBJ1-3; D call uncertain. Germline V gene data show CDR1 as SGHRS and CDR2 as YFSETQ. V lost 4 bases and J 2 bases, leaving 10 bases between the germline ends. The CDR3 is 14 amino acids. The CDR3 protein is CASSPGDTGNTIYF. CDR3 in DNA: TGCGCCAGCAGCCCCGGTGATACTGGAAACACCATATATTTT.

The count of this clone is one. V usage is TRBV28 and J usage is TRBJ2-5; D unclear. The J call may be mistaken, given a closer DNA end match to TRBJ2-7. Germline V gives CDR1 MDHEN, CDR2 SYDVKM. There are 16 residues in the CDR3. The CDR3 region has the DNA TGTGCCAGCAGTTTTTCAACAGAAGTAAGCTCCTACGAGCAGTACTTC. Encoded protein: CASSFSTEVSSYEQYF.

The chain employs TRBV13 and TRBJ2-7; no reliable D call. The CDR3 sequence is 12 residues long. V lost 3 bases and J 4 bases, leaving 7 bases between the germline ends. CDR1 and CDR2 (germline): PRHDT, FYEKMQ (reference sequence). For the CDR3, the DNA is TGTGCCAGCAGCTTTCGGAGTTACGAGCAGTACTTC. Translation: CASSFRSYEQYF.

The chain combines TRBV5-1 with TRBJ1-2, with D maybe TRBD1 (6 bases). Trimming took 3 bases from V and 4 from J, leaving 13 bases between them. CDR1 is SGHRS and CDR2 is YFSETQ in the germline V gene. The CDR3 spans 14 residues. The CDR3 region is CASSSGAALYGYTF. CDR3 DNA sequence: TGCGCCAGCAGCTCAGGGGCAGCCCTCTATGGCTACACCTTC.

This CDR3 is CSVGGNRRTTNEKLFF. In DNA form, the CDR3 reads TGCAGCGTTGGGGGCAACAGACGGACAACTAATGAAAAACTGTTTTTT. The genes are TRBV29-1 and TRBJ1-4, with a possible D match to TRBD1 (5 bases). This CDR3 is built from 16 residues. Germline V lookup: CDR1 SQVTM, CDR2 ANQGSEA. V was cut by 4 bases and J by 0 bases, with 15 bases left in between.

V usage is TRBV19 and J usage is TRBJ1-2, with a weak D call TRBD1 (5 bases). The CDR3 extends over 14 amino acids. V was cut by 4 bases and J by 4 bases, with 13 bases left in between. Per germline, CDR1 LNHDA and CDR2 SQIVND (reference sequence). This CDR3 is CASSTQDGGYGYTF. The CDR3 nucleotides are TGTGCCAGTAGTACCCAGGACGGGGGCTATGGCTACACCTTC.

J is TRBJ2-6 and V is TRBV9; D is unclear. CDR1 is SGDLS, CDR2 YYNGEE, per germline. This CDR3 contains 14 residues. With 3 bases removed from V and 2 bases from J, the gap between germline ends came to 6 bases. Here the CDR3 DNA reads TGTGCCAGCAGCGGTTATACTGGGGCCAACGTCCTGACTTTC. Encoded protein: CASSGYTGANVLTF.

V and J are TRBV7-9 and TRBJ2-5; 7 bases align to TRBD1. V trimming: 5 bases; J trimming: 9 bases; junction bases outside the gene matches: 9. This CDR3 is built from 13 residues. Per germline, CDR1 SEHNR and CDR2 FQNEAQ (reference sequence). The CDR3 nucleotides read TGTGCCAGCAGCGGGACAGTGTCCGGGGCCCAGTACTTC. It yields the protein CASSGTVSGAQYF.

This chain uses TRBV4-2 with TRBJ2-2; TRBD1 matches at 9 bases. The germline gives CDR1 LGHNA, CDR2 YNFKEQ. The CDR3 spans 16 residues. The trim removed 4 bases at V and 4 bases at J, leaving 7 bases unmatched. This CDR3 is CASSRTGEGGTGELFF. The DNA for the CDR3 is TGTGCCAGCAGCCGGACAGGGGAGGGGGGCACCGGGGAGCTGTTTTTT.

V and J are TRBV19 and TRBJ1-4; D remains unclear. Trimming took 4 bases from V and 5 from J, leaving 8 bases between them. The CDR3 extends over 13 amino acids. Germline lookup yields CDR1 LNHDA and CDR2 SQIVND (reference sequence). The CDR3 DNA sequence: TGTGCCAGTAGTACGACAATCAATGAAAAACTGTTTTTT. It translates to CASSTTINEKLFF.

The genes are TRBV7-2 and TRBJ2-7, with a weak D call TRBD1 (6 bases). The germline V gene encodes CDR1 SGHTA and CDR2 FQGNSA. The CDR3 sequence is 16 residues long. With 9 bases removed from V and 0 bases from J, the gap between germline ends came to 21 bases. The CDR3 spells CASLPSPGQSSYEQYF. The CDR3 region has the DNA TGTGCCAGTCTTCCCTCTCCCGGACAGAGCTCCTACGAGCAGTACTTC.

CDR3 loop: CASSRDRDNQPQHF. The CDR3 region has the DNA TGTGCCAGCAGCCGGGACAGGGACAATCAGCCCCAGCATTTT. V and J are TRBV28 and TRBJ1-5, with 9 bases that match TRBD1. The CDR3 loop spans 14 amino acids. Germline-derived CDR1 and CDR2 are MDHEN and SYDVKM. Trimming took 6 bases from V and 3 from J; bases not matched to a gene: 3.

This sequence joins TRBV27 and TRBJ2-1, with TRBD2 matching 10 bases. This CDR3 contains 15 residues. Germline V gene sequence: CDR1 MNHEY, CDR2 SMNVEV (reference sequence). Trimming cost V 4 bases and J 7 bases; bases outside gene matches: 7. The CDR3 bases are TGTGCCAGCAGTTCCCCTAGCGGGGGCTTGAATGAGCAGTTCTTC. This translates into CASSSPSGGLNEQFF.

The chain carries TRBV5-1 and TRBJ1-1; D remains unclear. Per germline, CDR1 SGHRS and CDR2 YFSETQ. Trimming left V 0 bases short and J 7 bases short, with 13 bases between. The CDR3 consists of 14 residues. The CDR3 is CASSLGGPGGEAFF. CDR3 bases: TGCGCCAGCAGCTTGGGAGGGCCTGGAGGTGAAGCTTTCTTT.

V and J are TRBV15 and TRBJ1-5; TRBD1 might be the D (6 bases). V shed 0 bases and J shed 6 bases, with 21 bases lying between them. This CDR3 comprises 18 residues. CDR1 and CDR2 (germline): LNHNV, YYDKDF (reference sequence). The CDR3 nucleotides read TGTGCCACCAGCAGAGATGGCTTACAGGGAGTTATCGGTCAGCCCCAGCATTTT. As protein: CATSRDGLQGVIGQPQHF.

CDR3 amino acids: CASSETEPFNYGYTF. The CDR3 DNA reads TGTGCCAGCAGTGAAACAGAGCCCTTTAACTATGGCTACACCTTC. This chain links TRBV2 with TRBJ1-2; no definite D call. The CDR3 has 15 residues. Germline values: CDR1 SNHLY, CDR2 FYNNEI. Trimming left V 2 bases short and J 1 base short, with 11 bases between.

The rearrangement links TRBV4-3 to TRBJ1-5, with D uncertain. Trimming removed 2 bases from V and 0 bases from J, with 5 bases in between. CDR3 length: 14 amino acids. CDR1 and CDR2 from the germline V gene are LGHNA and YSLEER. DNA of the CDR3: TGCGCCAGCAGCCAAACAGATAGCAATCAGCCCCAGCATTTT. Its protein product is CASSQTDSNQPQHF.

As DNA, the CDR3 is TGTGCCAGCAGCCGCCCGGGGGGTGACTATGGCTACACCTTC. Protein sequence: CASSRPGGDYGYTF. The genes are TRBV7-9 and TRBJ1-2, with D perhaps matching TRBD1 (5 bases). CDR3 length equals 14 residues. Germline values: CDR1 SEHNR, CDR2 FQNEAQ (reference sequence). V was shortened by 5 bases and J by 3 bases, with 13 bases between the two germline ends.

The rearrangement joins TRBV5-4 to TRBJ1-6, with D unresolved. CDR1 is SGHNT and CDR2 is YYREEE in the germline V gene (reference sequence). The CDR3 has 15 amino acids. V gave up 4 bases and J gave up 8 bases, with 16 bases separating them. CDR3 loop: CASSLNTGPDSPLHF. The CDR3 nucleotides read TGTGCCAGCAGCCTGAATACTGGGCCAGATTCACCCCTCCACTTT.

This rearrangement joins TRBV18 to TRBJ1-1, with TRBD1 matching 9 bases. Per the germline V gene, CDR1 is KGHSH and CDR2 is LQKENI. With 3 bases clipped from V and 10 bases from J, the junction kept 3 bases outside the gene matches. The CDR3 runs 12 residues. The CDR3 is CASSPSTGGAFF. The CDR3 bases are TGTGCCAGCTCACCCTCGACAGGGGGAGCTTTCTTT.

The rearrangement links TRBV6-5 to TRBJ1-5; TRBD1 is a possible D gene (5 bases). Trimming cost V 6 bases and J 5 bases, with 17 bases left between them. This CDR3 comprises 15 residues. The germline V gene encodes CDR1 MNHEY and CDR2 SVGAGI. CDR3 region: CASSRQGQVHQPQHF. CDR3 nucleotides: TGTGCCAGCAGCCGGCAGGGTCAGGTCCATCAGCCCCAGCATTTT.

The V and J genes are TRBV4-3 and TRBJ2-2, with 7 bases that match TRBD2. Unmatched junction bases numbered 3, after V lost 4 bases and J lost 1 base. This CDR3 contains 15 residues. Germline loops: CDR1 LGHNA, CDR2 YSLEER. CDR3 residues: CASSPRGGNTGELFF. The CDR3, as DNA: TGCGCCAGCAGCCCGCGCGGGGGGAACACCGGGGAGCTGTTTTTT.

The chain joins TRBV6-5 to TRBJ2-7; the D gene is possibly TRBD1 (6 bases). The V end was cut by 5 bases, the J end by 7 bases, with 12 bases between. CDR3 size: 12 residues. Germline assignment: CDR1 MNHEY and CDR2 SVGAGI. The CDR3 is CASSPSRGEQYF. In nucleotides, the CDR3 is TGTGCCAGCAGTCCCTCAAGGGGGGAGCAGTACTTC.

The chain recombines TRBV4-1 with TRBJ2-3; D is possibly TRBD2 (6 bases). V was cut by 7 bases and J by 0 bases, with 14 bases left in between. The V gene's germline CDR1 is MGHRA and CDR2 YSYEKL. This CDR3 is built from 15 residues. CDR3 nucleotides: TGCGCCAGCAACCCACCGGGGACTAGCACAGATACGCAGTATTTT. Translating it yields CASNPPGTSTDTQYF.